This TCR beta chain is from a study of blood T cell repertoires in COVID-19. Study as a whole: Samples taken during acute and convalescent COVID-19 were collected in the United States, Italy and Spain.

The CDR3 loop spans 14 amino acids. The germline V gene has CDR1 LNHNV and CDR2 YYDKDF (reference sequence). Between the trimmed V and J ends, which lost 1 base and 1 base, there was a span of 7 bases. Everyone who took part was 18 to 89 years old, and they came from over 20 US areas. Recovered participants had two consecutive negative NP/OP PCR tests, healthcare professional clearance, or symptom resolution. Per the authors' pipeline: For nucleated cells, counts were estimated from reference gene primer amplification. Generated by immunoSEQ multiplex PCR, the TCRdb table keeps only in-frame clones and is missing some. That table is the source of V, J and clone size, and D and trimming were worked out from the DNA. The data contain 310,000 or so clones, about 85% of them singletons.

The receptor was isolated from a woman in her 30s who had recovered from COVID-19. Sequences were obtained from PBMCs or T cells enriched from blood (not recorded which). This chain links TRBV15 with TRBJ1-1, with D hard to call. CDR3 sequence (DNA): TGTGCCACCAGCAGAGTCCGGGGGAACACTGAAGCTTTCTTT. This codes for CATSRVRGNTEAFF.